The text below deals with one T cell receptor beta chain. Those enrolled, adults aged 18 to 89 years, came from some 25 US areas. Cohort 3 donors were reported recovered after two negative PCRs, clearance, or symptom resolution. The data originate from a study of blood T cell repertoires in COVID-19. About the study: Italy, Spain and the United States were the sources of the convalescent and acute COVID-19 samples.

This CDR3 comprises 15 residues. Deletions cut 4 bases from V and 0 bases from J, with 13 bases between. Per germline, CDR1 SGHDT and CDR2 YYEEEE. Here immunoSEQ multiplex PCR was the method, and the copy in TCRdb shows in-frame clones only, minus some. The table has some 200,000 clones, about 90% seen once. Sequenced: PBMCs or T cells enriched from blood (not recorded which). This clonotype was obtained from a woman aged 30 to 39 who had recovered from COVID-19. The V gene is TRBV5-6, the J gene TRBJ1-2, with a possible D match to TRBD1 (6 bases). CDR3 amino acids: CASSEEQGPNYGYTF. The CDR3 DNA reads as TGTGCCAGCAGCGAAGAACAGGGCCCTAACTATGGCTACACCTTC.